The next 19 T cell receptor beta chains were all read from a single sample in a study of T-cell memory formation after mild COVID-19. TCRdb re-derived calls from the 5' RACE reads in MiXCR, one entry per CDR3 protein. The sample contains about 400,000 distinct CDR3 sequences, approximately 15% of which appear only once. Sample: PBMCs or a T cell subset sorted from them (not recorded which). These receptors were obtained from a man aged 18-30 years who had mild COVID-19 (a few samples of this study predate the infection). Cell type and time point are not known.

The rearrangement joins TRBV4-1 to TRBJ1-2; D may be TRBD1 (5 bases). The V end was cut by 0 bases, the J end by 7 bases, with 15 bases between. The CDR3 sequence is 15 residues long. CDR1 and CDR2 (germline): MGHRA, YSYEKL. This CDR3 reads CASSQDWAEDSGYTF. The CDR3 DNA reads TGCGCCAGCAGCCAAGATTGGGCCGAAGACAGTGGCTACACCTTC.

The gene calls are TRBV12-3 or TRBV12-4 and TRBJ2-1; no definite D call. The CDR3 spans 15 residues. V was shortened by 6 bases and J by 0 bases, with 12 bases between the two germline ends. DNA for the CDR3: TGTGCCAGCAGGGGCAGGCCGAGCTCCTACAATGAGCAGTTCTTC. Translation: CASRGRPSSYNEQFF.

The V gene is TRBV6-6, the J gene TRBJ1-1; D possibly corresponds to TRBD1 (6 bases). Per germline, CDR1 MNHNY and CDR2 SVGAGI (reference sequence). V was pared by 6 bases and J by 6 bases, with 20 bases between. CDR3 size: 15 residues. The DNA of the CDR3 is TGTGCCAGCAGCATTCAGACAGGTCTCTTCTCTGAAGCTTTCTTT. It encodes CASSIQTGLFSEAFF.

This clonotype has only a few counts. V gene TRBV11-2 combines with J gene TRBJ1-1, with TRBD1 matching 7 bases. Germline CDR1 SGHAT, CDR2 FQNNGV. V shed 5 bases, J shed 11 bases, and the junction held 14 bases outside the gene matches. The CDR3 is made up of 14 amino acids. For the CDR3, the DNA is TGTGCCAGCAGCCCCTCGACAGGGAACGTGGAGGCTTTCTTT. Amino acid sequence: CASSPSTGNVEAFF. Full variable domain (missing parts from reference TRBV11-2 and TRBJ1-1): EAGVAQSPRYKIIEKRQSVAFWCNPISGHATLYWYQQILGQGPKLLIQFQNNGVVDDSQLPKDRFSAERLKGVDSTLKIQPAKLEDSAVYLCASSPSTGNVEAFFGQGTRLTVV.

V is TRBV5-6 and J is TRBJ1-6, with 8 bases lining up with TRBD1. CDR1 and CDR2 from the germline V gene are SGHDT and YYEEEE. The V gene end was trimmed by 3 bases and the J gene end by 7 bases; junction bases not matched to a gene: 6. There are 15 residues in the CDR3. CDR3 in amino acids: CASSWGTGRNSPLHF. In DNA form, the CDR3 reads TGTGCCAGCAGCTGGGGGACAGGAAGAAATTCACCCCTCCACTTT.

V usage is TRBV6-5 and J usage is TRBJ1-1; tentatively, D is TRBD1 (5 bases). This CDR3 contains 13 residues. V was shortened by 5 bases and J by 6 bases, with 13 bases between the two germline ends. CDR1 is MNHEY and CDR2 is SVGAGI in the germline V gene. CDR3 sequence reads: CASSTGGYAEAFF. CDR3 DNA: TGTGCCAGCAGTACGGGGGGGTACGCTGAAGCTTTCTTT.

This clonotype has just a few counts. The chain links TRBV6-1 to TRBJ2-6; 12 positions match TRBD2. The germline CDR1 and CDR2 sequences are MNHNS and SASEGT. The junction had 2 bases not matched to a gene; V was cut back by 6 bases and J by 2 bases. This CDR3 is built from 16 residues. The CDR3 loop is CASRRTSGAGANVLTF. The CDR3 bases are TGTGCCAGCAGAAGGACTAGCGGGGCTGGGGCCAACGTCCTGACTTTC.

The rearrangement links TRBV11-2 to TRBJ1-4, with D uncertain. This CDR3 has 13 residues. Trimming removed 0 bases at V and 8 bases at J, with 7 bases between. Germline lookup yields CDR1 SGHAT and CDR2 FQNNGV. In nucleotides, the CDR3 is TGTGCCAGCAGCTTAGATGTGGGAGAAAAACTGTTTTTT. This gives the protein CASSLDVGEKLFF. The full variable domain, with the rest looked up from reference TRBV11-2 and TRBJ1-4, is EAGVAQSPRYKIIEKRQSVAFWCNPISGHATLYWYQQILGQGPKLLIQFQNNGVVDDSQLPKDRFSAERLKGVDSTLKIQPAKLEDSAVYLCASSLDVGEKLFFGSGTQLSVL.

The genes are TRBV28 and TRBJ1-5; no clear D gene. This CDR3 comprises 12 residues. V lost 8 bases and J lost 3, with 8 bases in between. The V gene's germline CDR1 is MDHEN and CDR2 SYDVKM. CDR3 coding DNA: TGTGCCAGCTCTAAGGACAATCAGCCCCAGCATTTT. This encodes CASSKDNQPQHF.

The chain recombines TRBV7-9 with TRBJ2-1; 7 nucleotides agree with TRBD1. The germline gives CDR1 SEHNR, CDR2 FQNEAQ (reference sequence). V was clipped by 5 bases and J by 3 bases; unmatched bases: 4. The CDR3 is 14 residues long. The CDR3: CASSPRGLYNEQFF. The CDR3 nucleotides read TGTGCCAGCAGCCCGAGGGGGCTCTACAATGAGCAGTTCTTC.

V and J are TRBV15 and TRBJ2-1; D could derive from TRBD1 or TRBD2 (5 bases each). The germline V gene has CDR1 LNHNV and CDR2 YYDKDF (reference sequence). The V end lost 3 bases, the J end lost 4 bases, and 13 bases lay between the germline ends. The CDR3 totals 15 residues. The CDR3 bases are TGTGCCACCAGCAGGGGACCCGACAGTTACAATGAGCAGTTCTTC. Protein: CATSRGPDSYNEQFF.

V usage is TRBV7-2 and J usage is TRBJ2-5; 8 nucleotides align to TRBD2. Unmatched junction bases numbered 7, after V lost 5 bases and J lost 2 bases. From germline, CDR1 is SGHTA and CDR2 FQGNSA. The CDR3 has 15 amino acids. The CDR3 DNA reads as TGTGCCAGCAGCGTACAGCGGGGGCCGCAAGAGACCCAGTACTTC. It specifies CASSVQRGPQETQYF.

There are a few counts of this clonotype. The chain is built from TRBV12-3 or TRBV12-4 and TRBJ1-1; D unclear. Trimming took off 6 bases at V and 2 bases at J, with 7 bases between the two ends. CDR3 length equals 12 residues. The CDR3 nucleotides read TGTGCCAGCAGCCGGATTAACACTGAAGCTTTCTTT. This gives the protein CASSRINTEAFF.

The chain links TRBV7-2 to TRBJ1-2; D is undetermined. Trimming left V 2 bases short and J 3 bases short, with 13 bases between. The CDR3 loop spans 15 amino acids. Germline-derived CDR1 and CDR2 are SGHTA and FQGNSA. The CDR3 is CASSLKAPWDYGYTF. CDR3 sequence (DNA): TGTGCCAGCAGCTTAAAGGCCCCCTGGGACTATGGCTACACCTTC.

This clonotype is a singleton in its sample. This rearrangement joins TRBV7-2 to TRBJ2-5; D might be TRBD1 or TRBD2, each matching 6 bases. CDR1 is SGHTA and CDR2 is FQGNSA in the germline V gene. The length of the CDR3 is 13 residues. Trimming left V 7 bases short and J 5 bases short, with 14 bases between. The DNA for the CDR3 is TGTGCCAGCACCCTCGGGGGCGGTGAGACCCAGTACTTC. It specifies CASTLGGGETQYF.

This clonotype has more than one count but fewer than ten. The chain links TRBV29-1 to TRBJ2-3, with 11 bases matching TRBD1. The ends lost 7 bases at V and 0 bases at J; junction bases unmatched: 3. Per germline, CDR1 SQVTM and CDR2 ANQGSEA. This CDR3 is built from 14 residues. CDR3 amino acids: CSAGQGASTDTQYF. The CDR3 DNA is TGCAGCGCCGGACAGGGGGCTAGCACAGATACGCAGTATTTT.

This clonotype occurred many times. The chain has TRBV15 and TRBJ2-1; perhaps TRBD1 as D (5 bases). CDR3 length equals 14 residues. Germline V gene sequence: CDR1 LNHNV, CDR2 YYDKDF (reference sequence). V was shortened by 2 bases and J by 5 bases, with 10 bases between the two germline ends. The CDR3 DNA reads TGTGCCACCAGCAGAAACAGGAACGACAATGAGCAGTTCTTC. Its protein is CATSRNRNDNEQFF.

The sample holds many counts of this clonotype. This chain uses TRBV14 with TRBJ2-1; 11 nucleotides agree with TRBD2. The CDR3 is 19 residues long. From germline, CDR1 is SGHDN and CDR2 FVKESK. The J segment lost 10 bases and the V segment lost 5 bases, leaving 22 bases of the junction unmatched. The CDR3 region is CASSLSPGLAVPLNVEQFF. The CDR3 nucleotides are TGTGCCAGCAGCTTATCCCCGGGACTAGCGGTCCCCCTCAATGTGGAGCAGTTCTTC.

This clonotype showed up just a few times. This chain connects TRBV4-3 to TRBJ2-5; perhaps D is TRBD1 or TRBD2 (6 bases each). The germline CDR1 and CDR2 sequences are LGHNA and YSLEER. This CDR3 has 16 amino acids. Trimming removed 1 base at V and 5 bases at J, with 17 bases between. The CDR3, as DNA: TGCGCCAGCAGCCAAGGTCCCTTGGGGGGCAGGGAGACCCAGTACTTC. Protein product: CASSQGPLGGRETQYF.